This TCR beta chain originates from a study of patients and donors after allogeneic stem cell transplantation. Trimming stripped 8 bases from V and 0 bases from J, with 14 bases between. Per the germline V gene, CDR1 is GTSNPN and CDR2 is SVGIG (reference sequence). CDR3 length equals 13 residues. This clonotype was observed a few times. MiXCR, run by TCRdb on the RT-PCR reads, gives a single entry per CDR3 protein. The sample shows over 350,000 distinct CDR3 sequences, roughly 17% of them seen only once. This chain links TRBV30 with TRBJ2-7; tentative D call: TRBD1 (6 bases). The TCR was taken from a human donor who was either an allogeneic HSCT recipient or a stem cell or donor lymphocyte infusion donor (not recorded which). It is not recorded whose cells these are; they may come from a transplant donor. Input material: blood, either unsorted or a sorted T cell fraction (not recorded which). The CDR3 spells CAITQGFSYEQYF. In nucleotides, the CDR3 is TGTGCCATAACCCAGGGGTTCTCCTACGAGCAGTACTTC.